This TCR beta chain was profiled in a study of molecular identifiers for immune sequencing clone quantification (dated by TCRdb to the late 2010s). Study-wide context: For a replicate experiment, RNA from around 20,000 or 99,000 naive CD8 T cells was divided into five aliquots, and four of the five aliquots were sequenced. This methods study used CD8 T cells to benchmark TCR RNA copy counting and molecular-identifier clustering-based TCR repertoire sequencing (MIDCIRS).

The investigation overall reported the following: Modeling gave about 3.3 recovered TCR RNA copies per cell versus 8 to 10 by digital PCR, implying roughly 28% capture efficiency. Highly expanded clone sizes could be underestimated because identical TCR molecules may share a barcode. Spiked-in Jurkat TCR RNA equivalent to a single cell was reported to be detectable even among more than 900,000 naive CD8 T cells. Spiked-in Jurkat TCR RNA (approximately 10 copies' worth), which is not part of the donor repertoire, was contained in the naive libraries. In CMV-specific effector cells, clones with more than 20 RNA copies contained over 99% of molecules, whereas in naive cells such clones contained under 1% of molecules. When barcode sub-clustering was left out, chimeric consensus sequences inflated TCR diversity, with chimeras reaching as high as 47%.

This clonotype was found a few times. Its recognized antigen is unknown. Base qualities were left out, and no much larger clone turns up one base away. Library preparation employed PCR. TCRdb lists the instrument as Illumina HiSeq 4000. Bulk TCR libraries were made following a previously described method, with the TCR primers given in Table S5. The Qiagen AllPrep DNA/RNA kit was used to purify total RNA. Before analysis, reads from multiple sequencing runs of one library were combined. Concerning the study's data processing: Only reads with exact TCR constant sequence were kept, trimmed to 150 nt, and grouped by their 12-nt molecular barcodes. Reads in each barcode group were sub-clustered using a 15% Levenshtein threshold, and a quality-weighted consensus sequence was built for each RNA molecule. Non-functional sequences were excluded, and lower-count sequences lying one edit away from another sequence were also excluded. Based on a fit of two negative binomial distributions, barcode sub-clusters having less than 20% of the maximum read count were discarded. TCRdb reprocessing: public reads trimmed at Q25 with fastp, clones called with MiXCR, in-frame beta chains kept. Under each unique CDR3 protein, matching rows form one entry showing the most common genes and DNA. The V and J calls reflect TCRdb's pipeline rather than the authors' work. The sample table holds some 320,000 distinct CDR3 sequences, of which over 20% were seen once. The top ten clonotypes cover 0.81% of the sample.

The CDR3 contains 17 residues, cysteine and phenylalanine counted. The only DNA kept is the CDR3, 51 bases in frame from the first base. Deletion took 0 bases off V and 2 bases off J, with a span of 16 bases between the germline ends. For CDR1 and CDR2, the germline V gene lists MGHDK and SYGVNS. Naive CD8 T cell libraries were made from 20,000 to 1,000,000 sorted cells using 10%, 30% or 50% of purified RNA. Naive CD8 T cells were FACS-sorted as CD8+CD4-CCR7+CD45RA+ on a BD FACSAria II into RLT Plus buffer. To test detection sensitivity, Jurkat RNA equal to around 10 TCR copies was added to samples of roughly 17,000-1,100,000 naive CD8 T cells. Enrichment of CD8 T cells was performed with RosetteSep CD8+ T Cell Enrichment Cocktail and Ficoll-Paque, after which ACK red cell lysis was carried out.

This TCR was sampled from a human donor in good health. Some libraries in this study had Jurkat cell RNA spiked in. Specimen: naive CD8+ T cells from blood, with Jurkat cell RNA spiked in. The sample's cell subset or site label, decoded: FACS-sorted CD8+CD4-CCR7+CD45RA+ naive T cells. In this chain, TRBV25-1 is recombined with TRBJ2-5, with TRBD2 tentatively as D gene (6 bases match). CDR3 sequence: CASSEYSLARTQETQYF. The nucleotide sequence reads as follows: TGTGCCAGCAGTGAATATTCCCTAGCGCGTACTCAAGAGACCCAGTACTTC.